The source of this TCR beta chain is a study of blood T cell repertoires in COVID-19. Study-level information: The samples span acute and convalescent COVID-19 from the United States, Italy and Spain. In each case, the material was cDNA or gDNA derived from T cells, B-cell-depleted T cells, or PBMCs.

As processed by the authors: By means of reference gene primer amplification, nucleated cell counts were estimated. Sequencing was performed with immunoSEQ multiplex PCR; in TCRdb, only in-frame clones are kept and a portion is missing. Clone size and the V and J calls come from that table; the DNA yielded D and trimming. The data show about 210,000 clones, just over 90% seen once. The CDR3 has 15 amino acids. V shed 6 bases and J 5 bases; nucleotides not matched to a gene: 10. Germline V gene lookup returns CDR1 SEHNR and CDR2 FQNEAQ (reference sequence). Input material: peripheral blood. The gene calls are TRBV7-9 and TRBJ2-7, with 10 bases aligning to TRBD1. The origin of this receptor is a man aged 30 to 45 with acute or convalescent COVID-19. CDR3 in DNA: TGTGCCAGCAGTCAGATGGGACAGGGGAGGAACGAGCAGTACTTC. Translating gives CASSQMGQGRNEQYF.